Below, 23 T cell receptor beta chains from the same sample are listed, as sequenced in a study of T cell clusters in autoimmune cytopenias. TRB was amplified by touch-down multiplex PCR, primer pools A and B combined. TCRdb processed the multiplex PCR reads again and assigns one entry to each CDR3 protein, with no DNA. The sample totals under 9,500 distinct CDR3 sequences. Each sample's input was approximately 0.25 ug genomic DNA, some 38,000 genome equivalents. The sequenced sample consisted of peripheral blood. These receptors were collected from a human donor with an autoimmune cytopenia or autoimmune hepatitis (not recorded which).

This clonotype is medium-sized by frequency. The genes are TRBV5-4 and TRBJ2-5; the D call from TCRdb, TRBD2, cannot be confirmed without DNA. The CDR3 covers 14 residues. Germline assignment: CDR1 SGHNT and CDR2 YYREEE (reference sequence). The CDR3 spells CASSLTSGAETQYF. Complete variable domain (other parts from reference TRBV5-4 and TRBJ2-5): ETGVTQSPTHLIKTRGQQVTLRCSSQSGHNTVSWYQQALGQGPQFIFQYYREEENGRGNFPPRFSGLQFPNYSSELNVNALELDDSALYLCASSLTSGAETQYFGPGTRLLVL.

The chain employs TRBV19 and TRBJ2-5; TCRdb returns TRBD1, unconfirmable since there is no DNA. The V gene's germline CDR1 is LNHDA and CDR2 SQIVND (reference sequence). This CDR3 region has 15 residues. CDR3 residues: CASSIRGSKQETQYF.

The CDR3 here is CASLAGQLGANVLTF. The rearrangement links TRBV7-9 to TRBJ2-6; TCRdb returns TRBD2, unconfirmable since there is no DNA. The CDR3 sequence is 15 residues long. Looked up from germline, CDR1 is SEHNR and CDR2 is FQNEAQ (reference sequence).

V and J are TRBV6-5 and TRBJ2-6; the TRBD1 assignment by TCRdb is unverifiable without DNA. The CDR3 covers 18 residues. Germline CDR1 and CDR2: MNHEY and SVGAGI. The CDR3 sequence is CASRLWGDSASGANVLTF.

This sequence joins TRBV19 and TRBJ1-6; as DNA is missing, the TRBD1 call by TCRdb cannot be tested. Germline V lookup: CDR1 LNHDA, CDR2 SQIVND (reference sequence). This CDR3 comprises 17 residues. CDR3 sequence: CASTDRGARKSNSPLHF.

According to its frequency, this clonotype is medium-sized. The V call is TRBV19, the J call TRBJ2-1; TCRdb's D gene call, TRBD2, goes unchecked for lack of DNA. This CDR3 contains 14 residues. The germline V gene encodes CDR1 LNHDA and CDR2 SQIVND (reference sequence). This chain's CDR3 is CATCLGGSYNEQFF.

The chain has TRBV18 and TRBJ1-3. This CDR3 is 15 amino acids long. The germline V gene has CDR1 KGHSH and CDR2 LQKENI. The CDR3 sequence: CASSPPGPSGNTIYF.

Its frequency marks this clonotype as medium-sized. J is TRBJ2-7 and V is TRBV6-5. Germline assignment: CDR1 MNHEY and CDR2 SVGAGI. CDR3 length equals 11 residues. CDR3 region: CASSSNYEQYF.

Measured by frequency, this clonotype is medium-sized. This chain uses TRBV6-2 or TRBV6-3 with TRBJ2-3; TCRdb indicates TRBD2, and absent DNA this call remains unverified. CDR1 is MNHEY, CDR2 SVGEGT, per germline. This CDR3 is 13 amino acids long. Here the CDR3 reads CASRDWREDTQYF.

Considering frequency, this clonotype is medium-sized. V is TRBV6-5 and J is TRBJ1-1; there is no DNA to check the TCRdb D call of TRBD1. The CDR3 is 14 residues long. The germline V gene encodes CDR1 MNHEY and CDR2 SVGAGI. CDR3 sequence: CASSSWTGNTEAFF.

This clonotype registers medium-sized (0.01 to 0.1%) by frequency. The V and J genes are TRBV12-3 or TRBV12-4 and TRBJ1-2; TCRdb's D call of TRBD1 is untestable without DNA. This CDR3 is 13 amino acids long. The CDR3 here is CASSLGQGDGYTF.

In terms of frequency, this clonotype is medium-sized. V and J are TRBV12-3 or TRBV12-4 and TRBJ2-1; TCRdb outputs TRBD1, but without DNA this stays unchecked. This CDR3 spans 15 amino acids. The CDR3 loop reads CASRSGGAGYNEQFF.

This clonotype is labeled medium-sized (0.01 to 0.1%) based on frequency. The chain links TRBV6-5 to TRBJ2-2; TCRdb proposes TRBD2, but this gene call is untestable without DNA. Germline V gene sequence: CDR1 MNHEY, CDR2 SVGAGI. The CDR3 spans 13 residues. CDR3 sequence reads: CASRLGLAGELFF.

This clonotype is called medium-sized based on its frequency. This CDR3 reads CASSKGTSGGPQETQYF. The genes are TRBV19 and TRBJ2-5; absent DNA, TCRdb's TRBD2 call cannot be checked. The CDR3 contains 17 residues. Germline V gene sequence: CDR1 LNHDA, CDR2 SQIVND (reference sequence).

The CDR3 here is CASSLLAGSGNTIYF. J is TRBJ1-3 and V is TRBV6-6. Germline V gene sequence: CDR1 MNHNY, CDR2 SVGAGI (reference sequence). The CDR3 has 15 residues.

V usage is TRBV10-1 and J usage is TRBJ2-1; TCRdb gives TRBD1 as the D gene, but with no DNA this cannot be confirmed. This CDR3 is built from 13 residues. Germline-derived CDR1 and CDR2 are WNHNN and SYGVQD (reference sequence). CDR3: CASSRARGYEQFF.

Measured by frequency, this clonotype is medium-sized. V is TRBV29-1 and J is TRBJ2-7; as DNA is missing, the TRBD1 call by TCRdb cannot be tested. Germline loops: CDR1 SQVTM, CDR2 ANQGSEA. This CDR3 is 13 amino acids long. CDR3 sequence: CSVGRQGAYEQYF.

V gene TRBV6-5 combines with J gene TRBJ1-3; absent DNA, TCRdb's TRBD1 call cannot be checked. This CDR3 has 17 amino acids. In germline, CDR1 is MNHEY, CDR2 SVGAGI. The CDR3 is CASSPLLGREAGNTIYF.

This clonotype is classed as medium-sized by frequency. The CDR3 sequence is CATSDYYGYTF. The chain recombines TRBV24-1 with TRBJ1-2. CDR1 and CDR2 (germline): KGHDR, SFDVKD. The CDR3 loop spans 11 amino acids.

This chain connects TRBV7-9 to TRBJ1-2; TCRdb returns TRBD1, unconfirmable since there is no DNA. CDR1 and CDR2 from the germline V gene are SEHNR and FQNEAQ (reference sequence). The CDR3 has 12 amino acids. CDR3 sequence: CASSLTTGLYTF. The variable domain in full, completed from reference TRBV7-9 and TRBJ1-2, reads DTGVSQNPRHKITKRGQNVTFRCDPISEHNRLYWYRQTLGQGPEFLTYFQNEAQLEKSRLLSDRFSAERPKGSFSTLEIQRTEQGDSAMYLCASSLTTGLYTFGSGTRLTVV.

This clonotype is medium-sized by frequency. The J gene is TRBJ2-2, the V gene TRBV6-6; there is no DNA to check the TCRdb D call of TRBD1. This CDR3 has 14 amino acids. Germline V gene data show CDR1 as MNHNY and CDR2 as SVGAGI (reference sequence). The CDR3: CASSYSSGGGELFF.

The rearrangement uses TRBV18 and TRBJ2-2; without DNA, the TCRdb call of TRBD1 cannot be checked. Per the germline V gene, CDR1 is KGHSH and CDR2 is LQKENI. This CDR3 region has 15 residues. The CDR3 is CASSQTAANTGELFF.

The chain recombines TRBV18 with TRBJ1-1; TCRdb gives TRBD1 as the D gene, but with no DNA this cannot be confirmed. The CDR3 runs 15 residues. Germline loops: CDR1 KGHSH, CDR2 LQKENI. CDR3 sequence reads: CASSPGQGNLAEAFF.